This T cell receptor beta chain emerged from a study of blood T cell repertoires in COVID-19. The CDR3 covers 15 residues. Per germline, CDR1 KGHDR and CDR2 SFDVKD. V dropped 8 bases and J dropped 2 bases, with 14 bases sitting between them. The data were produced by immunoSEQ multiplex PCR, yet TCRdb's version contains in-frame clones alone and is incomplete. This repertoire shows around 480,000 clones, 87% found once; its top ten account for 0.7%. Allocation to cohorts depended on clinical history reported by the participants. The sample comprised PBMCs or T cells enriched from blood (not recorded which). This clonotype was obtained from a young woman who had recovered from COVID-19. The V call is TRBV24-1, the J call TRBJ2-2; D is unclear. The CDR3 coding sequence is TGTGCCACCAACCGTCCGAGGCTTAACACCGGGGAGCTGTTTTTT. This gives the protein CATNRPRLNTGELFF.